This T cell receptor beta chain emerged from a study of Ad26.COV2.S vaccination and SARS-CoV-2 variants. Study results and caveats: It was vaccine recipients, not placebo recipients, who had the higher spike-specific TCR breadth.

Turning to this clone: Its target is unknown.

Germline lookup yields CDR1 MDHEN and CDR2 SYDVKM. The CDR3 extends over 13 amino acids. V was pared by 5 bases and J by 6 bases, with 13 bases between. Treatment here: around 19 received Ad26.COV2.S at low or high dose, single or two shots; about five received placebo; per-sample allocation not given. Vaccine and placebo recipients were sampled on day 63 after the first injection. An Ad26 vector was used to express Wuhan-strain SARS-CoV-2 spike as the vaccine. Sequenced by immunoSEQ multiplex PCR; TCRdb stores in-frame clones only, minus some. The sample records more than 300,000 clones, 75% to 90% being singletons.

V is TRBV28 and J is TRBJ1-1; D might be TRBD1 (5 bases). This clonotype was sampled from a person aged 18-65 years who received the Ad26.COV2.S COVID-19 vaccine or a placebo. The sample consisted of peripheral blood, taken in a trial of Ad26.COV2.S vaccine versus placebo. This CDR3 reads CASSGDGVSEAFF. As DNA, the CDR3 is TGTGCCAGCAGTGGGGACGGCGTATCTGAAGCTTTCTTT.